This passage covers 9 T cell receptor beta chains from one sample sequenced in a study of cytomegalovirus exposure and HLA in healthy donors (dated by TCRdb to the late 2010s). The library was generated by the immunoSEQ multiplex PCR assay. The multiplex PCR relied on a mix of 60 forward primers for TCR Vbeta segments and 13 reverse primers for TCR Jbeta segments. TCRdb retrieved this table from immuneACCESS and kept in-frame rearrangements only. Not all clones are present; in checked studies, unresolved V genes account for under half, and no reason is known for the remainder. Within this sample are fewer than 150,000 clones, with about three quarters of them counted one time only. 25% to 35% of the sample lies in the top ten. The sample comprised PBMCs. These receptors were collected from a man aged 60-69 years in good health and CMV-seropositive.

V gene TRBV7-2 combines with J gene TRBJ2-5, with 7 bases matching TRBD2. The tail of the sequence fits TRBJ2-7 better, so the J call may be wrong. The CDR3 totals 16 residues. Germline CDR1 SGHTA, CDR2 FQGNSA. In DNA form, the CDR3 reads TGTGCCAGCAGCTTAGGTGCGGGGGTAAACTCCTACGAGCAGTACTTC. Its protein is CASSLGAGVNSYEQYF.

As to this clone: Being one base from a much bigger clone, this may be a read error. The chain links TRBV4-2 to TRBJ2-7, with 9 bases lining up with TRBD1. The germline V gene encodes CDR1 LGHNA and CDR2 YNFKEQ. This CDR3 is 15 amino acids long. J was trimmed by 4 bases and V by 3 bases; bases with no gene match: 7. CDR3 DNA: TGTGCCAGCAGCCAGACCGGGACAGGGCTTTACGAGCAGTACTTC. It encodes CASSQTGTGLYEQYF.

V gene TRBV2 combines with J gene TRBJ2-5; the D is unclear. The better agreement between TRBJ2-7 and the DNA end casts doubt on the J call. The CDR3 has 14 residues. Looked up from germline, CDR1 is SNHLY and CDR2 is FYNNEI. The CDR3 DNA follows: TGTGCCAGCAGTGAACCGACCCCGCGGAACGAGCAGTACTTC. Residues: CASSEPTPRNEQYF.

The V gene is TRBV10-2, the J gene TRBJ2-2, with 11 bases lining up with TRBD1. Germline V gives CDR1 WSHSY, CDR2 SAAADI. The CDR3 length is 17 residues. After removal of 3 bases from V and 5 bases from J, the junction contained 8 bases not matched to a gene. CDR3 region: CASSDPWTGGNTGELFF. DNA of the CDR3: TGCGCCAGCAGTGACCCCTGGACAGGGGGCAATACCGGGGAGCTGTTTTTT.

This chain uses TRBV4-2 with TRBJ2-3; 12 nucleotides match TRBD2. This CDR3 has 18 amino acids. Per the germline V gene, CDR1 is LGHNA and CDR2 is YNFKEQ. The trim removed 2 bases at V and 5 bases at J, leaving 11 bases unmatched. In DNA, the CDR3 is TGTGCCAGCAGCCAACTCCAGGGACTAGCGGGCGTGATAGATACGCAGTATTTT. This encodes CASSQLQGLAGVIDTQYF.

This rearrangement joins TRBV5-1 to TRBJ1-4; the D gene is possibly TRBD1 (5 bases). The V end lost 5 bases, the J end lost 5 bases, and 13 bases lay between the germline ends. Germline V gene data show CDR1 as SGHRS and CDR2 as YFSETQ. This CDR3 region has 14 residues. The CDR3 coding sequence is TGCGCCAGCAGGGAGGGACGGAACAATGAAAAACTGTTTTTT. Translation gives CASREGRNNEKLFF. Supplemented by reference TRBV5-1 and TRBJ1-4, the full variable domain reads KAGVTQTPRYLIKTRGQQVTLSCSPISGHRSVSWYQQTPGQGLQFLFEYFSETQRNKGNFPGRFSGRQFSNSRSEMNVSTLELGDSALYLCASREGRNNEKLFFGSGTQLSVL.

This sequence joins TRBV9 and TRBJ2-1; TRBD2 agrees at 10 bases. Germline trimming cut 2 bases from V and 9 bases from J; bases unmatched to any gene: 5. The CDR3 loop spans 14 amino acids. Germline CDR1 and CDR2: SGDLS and YYNGEE. CDR3 bases: TGTGCCAGCAGCGTCGGACTAGCGGTCGGTGAGCAGTTCTTC. Translated: CASSVGLAVGEQFF.

The chain recombines TRBV4-1 with TRBJ1-3; TRBD1 agrees at 8 bases. V shed 0 bases and J 4 bases; nucleotides not matched to a gene: 5. The CDR3 totals 16 residues. Per the germline V gene, CDR1 is MGHRA and CDR2 is YSYEKL. CDR3 protein: CASSQDRQGPGNTIYF. As DNA, the CDR3 is TGCGCCAGCAGCCAAGATCGACAGGGGCCGGGAAACACCATATATTTT.

J is TRBJ2-7 and V is TRBV7-2, with 8 bases matching TRBD1. The V segment lost 2 bases and the J segment 0 bases; nucleotides outside the gene matches: 6. The CDR3 extends over 16 amino acids. Germline V gene sequence: CDR1 SGHTA, CDR2 FQGNSA. The CDR3 DNA reads as TGTGCCAGCAGCTTAAGTGTAGGGACAGGCTCCTACGAGCAGTACTTC. Amino acids: CASSLSVGTGSYEQYF.